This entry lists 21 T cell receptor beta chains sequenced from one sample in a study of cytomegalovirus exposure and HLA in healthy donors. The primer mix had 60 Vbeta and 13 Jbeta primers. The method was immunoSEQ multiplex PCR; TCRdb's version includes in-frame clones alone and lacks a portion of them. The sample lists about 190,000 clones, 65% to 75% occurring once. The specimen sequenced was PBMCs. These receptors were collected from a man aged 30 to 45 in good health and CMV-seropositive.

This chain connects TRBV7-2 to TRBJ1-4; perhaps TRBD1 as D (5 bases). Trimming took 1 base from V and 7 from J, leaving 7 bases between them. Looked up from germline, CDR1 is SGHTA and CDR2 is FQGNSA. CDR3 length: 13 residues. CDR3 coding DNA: TGTGCCAGCAGCTTAGGGGGGGGTGAAAAACTGTTTTTT. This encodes CASSLGGGEKLFF.

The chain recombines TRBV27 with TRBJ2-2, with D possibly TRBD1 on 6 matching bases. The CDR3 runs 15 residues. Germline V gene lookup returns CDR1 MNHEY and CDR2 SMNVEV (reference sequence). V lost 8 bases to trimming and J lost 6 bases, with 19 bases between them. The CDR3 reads CASRTGFGGAGELFF. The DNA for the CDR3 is TGTGCCAGCCGGACCGGCTTTGGGGGCGCCGGGGAGCTGTTTTTT.

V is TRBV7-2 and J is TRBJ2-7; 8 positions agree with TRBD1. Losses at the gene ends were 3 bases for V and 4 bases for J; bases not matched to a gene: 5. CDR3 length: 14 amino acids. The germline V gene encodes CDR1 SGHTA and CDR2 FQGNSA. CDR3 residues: CASSFSGQGYEQYF. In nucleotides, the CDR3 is TGTGCCAGCAGCTTCTCTGGACAGGGATACGAGCAGTACTTC.

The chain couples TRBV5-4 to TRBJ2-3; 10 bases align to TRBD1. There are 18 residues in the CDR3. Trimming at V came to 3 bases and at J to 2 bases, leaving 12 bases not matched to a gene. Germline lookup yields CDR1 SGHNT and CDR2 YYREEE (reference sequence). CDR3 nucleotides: TGTGCCAGCAGCTCCGGGACAGGGGCTCTTTCGGACACAGATACGCAGTATTTT. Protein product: CASSSGTGALSDTDTQYF. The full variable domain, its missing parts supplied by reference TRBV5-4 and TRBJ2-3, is ETGVTQSPTHLIKTRGQQVTLRCSSQSGHNTVSWYQQALGQGPQFIFQYYREEENGRGNFPPRFSGLQFPNYSSELNVNALELDDSALYLCASSSGTGALSDTDTQYFGPGTRLTVL.

This chain's CDR3 is CASRGQGAFQETQYF. CDR3 nucleotide sequence: TGTGCCAGCAGGGGACAGGGGGCCTTCCAAGAGACCCAGTACTTC. J is TRBJ2-5 and V is TRBV28, with 12 bases lining up with TRBD1. Germline V gene sequence: CDR1 MDHEN, CDR2 SYDVKM. The CDR3 sequence is 15 residues long. Trimming at V came to 6 bases and at J to 1 base, leaving 3 bases not matched to a gene.

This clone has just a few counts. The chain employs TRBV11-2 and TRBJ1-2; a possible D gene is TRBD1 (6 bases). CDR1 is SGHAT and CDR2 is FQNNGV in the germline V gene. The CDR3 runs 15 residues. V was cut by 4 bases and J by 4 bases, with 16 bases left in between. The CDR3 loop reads CASSSVHRDIYGYTF. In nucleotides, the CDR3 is TGTGCCAGCAGCTCCGTACACAGGGACATCTATGGCTACACCTTC.

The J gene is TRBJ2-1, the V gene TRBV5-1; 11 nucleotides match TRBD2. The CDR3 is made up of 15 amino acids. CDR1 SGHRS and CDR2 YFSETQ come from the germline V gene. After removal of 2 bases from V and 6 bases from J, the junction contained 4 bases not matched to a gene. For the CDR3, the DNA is TGCGCCAGCAGCTTTAGCGGGGGGGCGGGCAATGAGCAGTTCTTC. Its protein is CASSFSGGAGNEQFF.

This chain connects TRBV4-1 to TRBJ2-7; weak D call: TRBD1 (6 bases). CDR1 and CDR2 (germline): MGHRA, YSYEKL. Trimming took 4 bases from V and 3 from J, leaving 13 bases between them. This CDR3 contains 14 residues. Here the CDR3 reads CASSPRQASYEQYF. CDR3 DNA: TGCGCCAGCAGCCCTCGACAGGCGAGCTACGAGCAGTACTTC.

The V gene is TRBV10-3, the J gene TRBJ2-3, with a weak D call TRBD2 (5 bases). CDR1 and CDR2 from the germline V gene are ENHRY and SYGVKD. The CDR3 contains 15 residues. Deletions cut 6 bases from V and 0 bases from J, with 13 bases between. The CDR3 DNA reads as TGTGCCATCAGCAGTAGCGTTACCAGCACAGATACGCAGTATTTT. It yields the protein CAISSSVTSTDTQYF.

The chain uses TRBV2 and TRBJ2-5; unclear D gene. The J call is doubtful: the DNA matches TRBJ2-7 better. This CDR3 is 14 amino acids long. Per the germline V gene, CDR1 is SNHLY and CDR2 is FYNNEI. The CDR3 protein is CASSELTEDYEQYF. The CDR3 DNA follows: TGTGCCAGCAGTGAACTTACCGAGGACTACGAGCAGTACTTC.

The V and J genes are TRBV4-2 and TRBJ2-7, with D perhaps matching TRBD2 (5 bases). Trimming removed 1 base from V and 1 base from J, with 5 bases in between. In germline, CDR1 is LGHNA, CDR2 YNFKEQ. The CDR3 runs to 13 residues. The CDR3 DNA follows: TGTGCCAGCAGCCAAGGGACTTCCTACGAGCAGTACTTC. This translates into CASSQGTSYEQYF.

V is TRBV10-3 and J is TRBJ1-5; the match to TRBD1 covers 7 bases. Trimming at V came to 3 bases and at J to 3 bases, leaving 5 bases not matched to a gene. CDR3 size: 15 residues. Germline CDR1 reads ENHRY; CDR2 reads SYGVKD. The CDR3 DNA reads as TGTGCCATCAGTGAAAAGGGGGCGACCAATCAGCCCCAGCATTTT. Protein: CAISEKGATNQPQHF.

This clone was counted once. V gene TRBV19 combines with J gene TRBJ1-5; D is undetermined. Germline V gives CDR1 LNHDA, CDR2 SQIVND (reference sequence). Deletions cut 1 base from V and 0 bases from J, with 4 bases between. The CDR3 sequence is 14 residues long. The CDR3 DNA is TGTGCCAGTAGTATAGCGGGTAGCAATCAGCCCCAGCATTTT. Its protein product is CASSIAGSNQPQHF.

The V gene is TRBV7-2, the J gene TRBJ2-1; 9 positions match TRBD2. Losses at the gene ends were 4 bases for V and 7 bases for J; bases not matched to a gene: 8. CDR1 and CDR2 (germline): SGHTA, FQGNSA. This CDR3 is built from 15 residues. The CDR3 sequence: CASSSPGLALNEQFF. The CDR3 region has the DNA TGTGCCAGCAGCTCTCCGGGACTAGCATTGAATGAGCAGTTCTTC.

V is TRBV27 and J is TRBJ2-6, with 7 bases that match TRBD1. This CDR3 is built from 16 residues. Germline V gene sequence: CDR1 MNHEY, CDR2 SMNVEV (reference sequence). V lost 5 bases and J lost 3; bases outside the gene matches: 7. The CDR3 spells CASSLQGQSGANVLTF. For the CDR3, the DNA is TGTGCCAGCAGTCTACAGGGGCAAAGTGGGGCCAACGTCCTGACTTTC. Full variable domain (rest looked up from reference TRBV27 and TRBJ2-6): EAQVTQNPRYLITVTGKKLTVTCSQNMNHEYMSWYRQDPGLGLRQIYYSMNVEVTDKGDVPEGYKVSRKEKRNFPLILESPSPNQTSLYFCASSLQGQSGANVLTFGAGSRLTVL.

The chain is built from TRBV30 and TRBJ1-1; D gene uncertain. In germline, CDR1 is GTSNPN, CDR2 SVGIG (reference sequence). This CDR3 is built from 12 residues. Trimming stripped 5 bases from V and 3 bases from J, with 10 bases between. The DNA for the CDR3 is TGTGCCTGGGAGAAGGACTACACTGAAGCTTTCTTT. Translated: CAWEKDYTEAFF.

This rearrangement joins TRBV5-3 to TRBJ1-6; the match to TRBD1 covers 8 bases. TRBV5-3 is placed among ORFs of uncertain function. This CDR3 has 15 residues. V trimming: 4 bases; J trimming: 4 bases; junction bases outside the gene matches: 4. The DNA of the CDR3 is TGTGCCAGAAGCCACCGGGACAGGTATAATTCACCCCTCCACTTT. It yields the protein CARSHRDRYNSPLHF.

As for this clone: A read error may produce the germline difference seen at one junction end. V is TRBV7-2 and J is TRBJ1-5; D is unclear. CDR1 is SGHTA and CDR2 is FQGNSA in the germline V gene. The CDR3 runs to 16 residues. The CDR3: CASSLGSLELNQSQHF. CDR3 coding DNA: TGTGCCAGCAGCTTAGGGTCTCTAGAGTTAAATCAGTCCCAGCATTTT.

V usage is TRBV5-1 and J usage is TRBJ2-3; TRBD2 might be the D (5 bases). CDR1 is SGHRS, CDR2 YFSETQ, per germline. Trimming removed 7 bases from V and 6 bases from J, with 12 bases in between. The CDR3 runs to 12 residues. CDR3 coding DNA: TGCGCCAGCCAGGAACCGGGGGATACGCAGTATTTT. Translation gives CASQEPGDTQYF.

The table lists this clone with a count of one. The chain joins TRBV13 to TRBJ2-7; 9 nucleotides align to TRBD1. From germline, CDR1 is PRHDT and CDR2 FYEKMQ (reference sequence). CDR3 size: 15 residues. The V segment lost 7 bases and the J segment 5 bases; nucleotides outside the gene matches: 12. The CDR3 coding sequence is TGTGCCAGCACCGCCCCGGGACAGGGCAGCCACGAGCAGTACTTC. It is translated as CASTAPGQGSHEQYF.

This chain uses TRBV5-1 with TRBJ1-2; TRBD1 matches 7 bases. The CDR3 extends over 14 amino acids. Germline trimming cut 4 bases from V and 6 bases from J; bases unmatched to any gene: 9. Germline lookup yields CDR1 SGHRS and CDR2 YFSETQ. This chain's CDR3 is CASSPFGQGDGYTF. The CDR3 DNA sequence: TGCGCCAGCAGCCCGTTCGGGCAGGGGGATGGCTACACCTTC.